These 14 T cell receptor beta chains came from one sample sequenced in a study of T cell repertoires in cytomegalovirus infection. Their antigens are not known. MiXCR was run by TCRdb on the reads, yielding one entry per CDR3 protein. This sample has about 900,000 distinct CDR3 sequences, with roughly 30% found just once. The specimen was cultured CD8+ T cells from PBMCs, collected from culture after CMV antigen stimulation. Receptor source: a human donor in good health (CMV status not recorded). Some clones in this sample may be carry-over from other donors' samples.

This clonotype was seen at least ten times. The V and J genes are TRBV7-9 and TRBJ1-1; D gene unclear. The CDR3 is 12 residues long. Per the germline V gene, CDR1 is SEHNR and CDR2 is FQNEAQ (reference sequence). The ends were cut back, 5 bases at V and 2 bases at J, with 6 bases in the middle. In DNA form, the CDR3 reads TGTGCCAGCAGCGAACAAAACACTGAAGCTTTCTTT. Translation gives CASSEQNTEAFF.

This clonotype was seen only a few times. V and J are TRBV12-5 and TRBJ2-3; D is undetermined. V was pared by 4 bases and J by 2 bases, with 4 bases between. The CDR3 covers 12 residues. The germline gives CDR1 LGHNT, CDR2 FRNRAP. CDR3 sequence reads: CASGSTTDTQYF. The CDR3 DNA is TGTGCTAGTGGTTCGACCACAGATACGCAGTATTTT.

The sample holds a few counts of this clonotype. The gene calls are TRBV12-3 or TRBV12-4 and TRBJ2-7; D is perhaps TRBD2 (5 bases). The CDR3 extends over 14 amino acids. The germline V and J ends were trimmed by 7 bases and 7 bases, with 20 bases remaining between them. CDR3 protein: CASTRGNKAWEQYF. The DNA of the CDR3 is TGTGCCAGCACCCGGGGAAACAAGGCCTGGGAGCAGTACTTC.

In its sample, this clonotype was seen many times. V is TRBV19 and J is TRBJ1-2; no clear D. Trimming took 1 base from V and 3 from J, leaving 3 bases between them. The CDR3 contains 12 residues. The germline CDR1 and CDR2 sequences are LNHDA and SQIVND (reference sequence). The CDR3 sequence: CASSIGDYGYTF. CDR3 nucleotides: TGTGCCAGTAGTATAGGGGACTATGGCTACACCTTC.

In this sample, this clonotype turned up a few times. CDR3 sequence (DNA): TGTGCCAGCAGTTGGGGGTGGGGAGCTTTCTTT. Translated, it gives CASSWGWGAFF. The rearrangement links TRBV12-3 or TRBV12-4 to TRBJ1-1; TRBD1 might be the D (5 bases). The length of the CDR3 is 11 residues. V dropped 4 bases and J dropped 10 bases, with 10 bases sitting between them.

The rearrangement uses TRBV12-3 or TRBV12-4 and TRBJ2-7; D unclear. V lost 3 bases and J lost 5, with 14 bases in between. The length of the CDR3 is 14 residues. CDR3 region: CASSFGLSKDEQYF. CDR3 DNA: TGTGCCAGCAGTTTCGGGCTTTCCAAGGACGAGCAGTACTTC.

The CDR3 reads CASRGRGHIYNEQFF. CDR3 coding DNA: TGTGCCAGCCGGGGCAGGGGGCACATATACAATGAGCAGTTCTTC. The chain couples TRBV6-8 to TRBJ2-1, with 8 bases that match TRBD1. There are 15 residues in the CDR3. V dropped 8 bases and J dropped 4; count of bases not matched to a gene: 10. The germline V gene has CDR1 MNHGY and CDR2 SAAAGT.

This clonotype was found a few times. This chain connects TRBV6-1 to TRBJ2-5; no reliable D call. Germline CDR1 is MNHNS and CDR2 is SASEGT. Deletions cut 6 bases from V and 6 bases from J, with 11 bases between. This CDR3 comprises 12 residues. The CDR3 here is CASRDTTKTQYF. The CDR3 nucleotides read TGTGCCAGCAGAGACACCACCAAGACCCAGTACTTC.

V is TRBV6-6 and J is TRBJ2-3; the D is unclear. Trimming cost V 2 bases and J 4 bases, with 7 bases left between them. From germline, CDR1 is MNHNY and CDR2 SVGAGI (reference sequence). CDR3 length: 13 amino acids. As DNA, the CDR3 is TGTGCCAGCAGTTACAAGGTCTCAGATACGCAGTATTTT. Translating it yields CASSYKVSDTQYF.

This clonotype was seen a few times. The DNA of the CDR3 is TGTGCCAGCAGCACCCCAAACGCGGCGGGTGAGACCCAGTACTTC. Its translation: CASSTPNAAGETQYF. The chain is built from TRBV12-3 or TRBV12-4 and TRBJ2-5; possible D gene TRBD2, 5 bases. The length of the CDR3 is 15 residues. V was trimmed by 6 bases and J by 5 bases, leaving 19 bases between them.

The genes are TRBV13 and TRBJ1-2; TRBD1 is a possible D gene (5 bases). Germline lookup yields CDR1 PRHDT and CDR2 FYEKMQ (reference sequence). Trimming shortened V by 5 bases and J by 4 bases, and 17 bases separated the two germline ends. The CDR3 runs to 15 residues. The CDR3 bases are TGTGCCAGCAGCCCCCCCCCCGGACAACCCTATGGCTACACCTTC. Its translation is CASSPPPGQPYGYTF.

This clonotype was found a few times. The rearrangement links TRBV6-6 to TRBJ1-5, with unresolved D. The V end lost 0 bases, the J end lost 7 bases, and 13 bases lay between the germline ends. Germline V gene data show CDR1 as MNHNY and CDR2 as SVGAGI (reference sequence). This CDR3 has 15 amino acids. CDR3 nucleotide sequence: TGTGCCAGCAGTTACTCACCGGGAACAAGCCAGCCCCAGCATTTT. It codes for CASSYSPGTSQPQHF.

The chain is built from TRBV7-7 and TRBJ2-5; TRBD2 matches 12 bases. Trimming removed 11 bases from V and 2 bases from J; junction bases left unmatched: 9. This CDR3 is 15 amino acids long. Germline V lookup: CDR1 SSHAT, CDR2 FNYEAQ (reference sequence). For the CDR3, the DNA is TGTGCCTCGAACGAACTAGCGGGGGGTCAAGAGACCCAGTACTTC. This encodes CASNELAGGQETQYF.

The V and J genes are TRBV6-2 or TRBV6-3 and TRBJ1-2; TRBD1 matches 8 bases. This CDR3 spans 14 amino acids. V lost 2 bases and J lost 2; bases outside the gene matches: 1. Germline assignment: CDR1 MNHEY and CDR2 SVGEGT. CDR3 sequence reads: CASSYAGGNYGYTF. The CDR3 DNA sequence: TGTGCCAGCAGTTACGCAGGGGGCAACTATGGCTACACCTTC.